Below, 27 T cell receptor beta chains from the same sample are listed, as sequenced in a study of blood T cell repertoires in COVID-19 (dated by TCRdb to about 2020). To prepare the library, the immunoSEQ multiplex PCR assay was applied. Held by TCRdb, this immuneACCESS table contains in-frame sequences only and omits some clones. Under half of the omission traces to an unresolved V gene where checked; the cause of the rest is unknown. Recorded for this sample are tens of thousands of clones; just over 85% of them occurred a single time. About 14% of the sample is held by the ten biggest clonotypes. The specimen was peripheral blood. The receptors derive from a man aged 65-85 years with acute or convalescent COVID-19.

V is TRBV6-2 or TRBV6-3 and J is TRBJ2-7, with TRBD2 matching 7 bases. The CDR3 loop spans 12 amino acids. The V and J ends lost 5 bases and 7 bases, in that order; junction bases with no gene match: 5. The V gene's germline CDR1 is MNHEY and CDR2 SVGEGT. The CDR3 DNA is TGTGCCAGCAGTAGCGGGATGCAGGAGCAGTACTTC. Translated: CASSSGMQEQYF.

This clone ranks as medium-sized (0.01 to 0.1%). The chain couples TRBV2 to TRBJ2-5, with 10 bases fitting TRBD2. In germline, CDR1 is SNHLY, CDR2 FYNNEI. V dropped 5 bases and J dropped 3; count of bases not matched to a gene: 3. This CDR3 is 14 amino acids long. The CDR3 spells CASSQLAGKETQYF. The DNA of the CDR3 is TGTGCCAGCAGTCAACTAGCGGGGAAAGAGACCCAGTACTTC.

This clone was seen a single time. V is TRBV28 and J is TRBJ2-7; 7 nucleotides line up with TRBD1. The CDR3 length is 11 residues. CDR1 and CDR2 (germline): MDHEN, SYDVKM. CDR3 nucleotides: TGTGCCAGCAGTACTGACAGGGAGTATAAAGTC. Protein sequence: CASSTDREYKV.

The J gene is TRBJ1-1, the V gene TRBV20-1, with D perhaps matching TRBD1 (6 bases). Trimming stripped 3 bases from V and 7 bases from J, with 12 bases between. The CDR3 loop spans 12 amino acids. Germline values: CDR1 DFQATT, CDR2 SNEGSKA (reference sequence). The CDR3 nucleotides read TGCAGTGCTAGTCCCGGACAGTTTGAAGCTTTCTTT. Its translation: CSASPGQFEAFF.

The gene calls are TRBV7-2 and TRBJ2-7, with 7 bases identical to TRBD2. The V gene end was trimmed by 0 bases and the J gene end by 3 bases; junction bases not matched to a gene: 11. This CDR3 is built from 17 residues. Looked up from germline, CDR1 is SGHTA and CDR2 is FQGNSA. In DNA, the CDR3 is TGTGCCAGCAGCTTAGCGCTCGGGGCGGGAGCATTCTACGAGCAGTACTTC. Translated, it gives CASSLALGAGAFYEQYF.

V usage is TRBV24-1 and J usage is TRBJ2-6, with 9 bases lining up with TRBD1. V gave up 5 bases and J gave up 2 bases; unmatched junction bases: 6. Germline values: CDR1 KGHDR, CDR2 SFDVKD. CDR3 length: 17 residues. The CDR3 bases are TGTGCCACCAGTGGGTCACAGGGGGCTGCTGGGGCCAACGTCCTGACTTTC. Residues: CATSGSQGAAGANVLTF.

V usage is TRBV4-1 and J usage is TRBJ1-4, with D possibly matching TRBD1 (6 bases). This CDR3 is built from 17 residues. V lost 2 bases and J lost 6, with 19 bases in between. Germline CDR1 reads MGHRA; CDR2 reads YSYEKL. The CDR3 nucleotides read TGCGCCAGCAGCCAACCACTATTGCAGGGGAGGGATGAAAAACTGTTTTTT. This gives the protein CASSQPLLQGRDEKLFF.

The gene calls are TRBV7-9 and TRBJ2-6; tentatively, D is TRBD1 (6 bases). Germline CDR1 and CDR2: SEHNR and FQNEAQ (reference sequence). The CDR3 has 16 residues. The germline V and J ends were trimmed by 2 bases and 2 bases, with 10 bases remaining between them. For the CDR3, the DNA is TGTGCCAGCAGCTTAAAGGGGGTCGCTGGGGCCAACGTCCTGACTTTC. Amino acid sequence: CASSLKGVAGANVLTF.

The gene calls are TRBV28 and TRBJ1-3; D ambiguous. The CDR3 covers 15 residues. The ends were cut back, 6 bases at V and 5 bases at J, with 17 bases in the middle. CDR1 and CDR2 from the germline V gene are MDHEN and SYDVKM. The CDR3 protein is CASRSRAGVRNTIYF. The DNA for the CDR3 is TGTGCCAGCAGATCGAGGGCGGGAGTGAGAAACACCATATATTTT. The whole variable domain, remainder taken from reference TRBV28 and TRBJ1-3, is DVKVTQSSRYLVKRTGEKVFLECVQDMDHENMFWYRQDPGLGLRLIYFSYDVKMKEKGDIPEGYSVSREKKERFSLILESASTNQTSMYLCASRSRAGVRNTIYFGEGSWLTVV.

This chain joins TRBV30 and TRBJ1-5; TRBD1 agrees at 7 bases. CDR1 is GTSNPN, CDR2 SVGIG, per germline (reference sequence). CDR3 length: 16 residues. J gave up 2 bases and V 2 bases, and 9 bases lay outside the gene matches. The CDR3 loop reads CAWSSKAQGGNQPQHF. CDR3 nucleotide sequence: TGTGCCTGGAGTTCCAAGGCCCAGGGGGGCAATCAGCCCCAGCATTTT.

The genes are TRBV19 and TRBJ1-5, with 7 bases lining up with TRBD1. This CDR3 is 15 amino acids long. Germline V gives CDR1 LNHDA, CDR2 SQIVND (reference sequence). V shed 1 base and J 6 bases; nucleotides not matched to a gene: 6. The CDR3 nucleotides read TGTGCCAGTAGTATAGTAGGCAGGGGGGTTCAGCCCCAGCATTTT. This codes for CASSIVGRGVQPQHF.

The rearrangement links TRBV2 to TRBJ2-2; 13 positions agree with TRBD2. The CDR3 runs 15 residues. Unmatched junction bases numbered 5, after V lost 6 bases and J lost 7 bases. Germline V gene data show CDR1 as SNHLY and CDR2 as FYNNEI. The CDR3 coding sequence is TGTGCCAGCAGACTCACTAGCGGGGGGGTCGGGGAGCTGTTTTTT. Its protein product is CASRLTSGGVGELFF.

The chain links TRBV30 to TRBJ1-3; no clear D. CDR1 and CDR2 (germline): GTSNPN, SVGIG (reference sequence). The CDR3 covers 15 residues. The germline V and J ends were trimmed by 2 bases and 0 bases, with 11 bases remaining between them. This chain's CDR3 is CAWSRRGYSGNTIYF. The CDR3 DNA is TGTGCCTGGAGTAGGCGGGGATACTCTGGAAACACCATATATTTT.

The J gene is TRBJ2-3, the V gene TRBV27; 12 nucleotides align to TRBD2. The germline CDR1 and CDR2 sequences are MNHEY and SMNVEV (reference sequence). V lost 5 bases, J lost 7 bases, and 10 bases stayed unmatched. This CDR3 has 16 amino acids. The CDR3 bases are TGTGCCAGCAGTCGACTAGCGGGGGCCTCCGTGCATACGCAGTATTTT. It is translated as CASSRLAGASVHTQYF.

The chain combines TRBV7-6 with TRBJ1-1; possible D gene TRBD1, 5 bases. V lost 3 bases and J lost 0, with 11 bases in between. The germline gives CDR1 SGHVS, CDR2 FNYEAQ. This CDR3 region has 15 residues. The CDR3 loop is CASSLGQSMNTEAFF. The DNA of the CDR3 is TGTGCCAGCAGCTTGGGGCAGAGCATGAACACTGAAGCTTTCTTT.

This chain uses TRBV4-3 with TRBJ1-4; a weak D match, TRBD1 (6 bases). The ends were cut back, 0 bases at V and 4 bases at J, with 6 bases in the middle. The CDR3 contains 14 residues. Germline lookup yields CDR1 LGHNA and CDR2 YSLEER. The CDR3 is CASSQEDSNEKLFF. For the CDR3, the DNA is TGCGCCAGCAGCCAAGAGGACAGTAATGAAAAACTGTTTTTT.

The V call is TRBV2, the J call TRBJ1-1; D ambiguous. Germline loops: CDR1 SNHLY, CDR2 FYNNEI. The CDR3 totals 12 residues. V was trimmed by 9 bases and J by 0 bases, leaving 8 bases between them. CDR3 DNA: TGTGCCAGTAGAGTAATGAACACTGAAGCTTTCTTT. It translates to CASRVMNTEAFF.

This clone appeared a few times. The V gene is TRBV7-3, the J gene TRBJ2-7, with 7 bases that match TRBD1. This CDR3 region has 13 residues. Looked up from germline, CDR1 is SGHTA and CDR2 is FQGTGA. V shed 3 bases, J shed 7 bases, and the junction held 6 bases outside the gene matches. The CDR3 is CASSLVGGGEQYV. As DNA, the CDR3 is TGTGCCAGCAGCTTGGTAGGGGGCGGGGAGCAGTACGTC.

This sequence joins TRBV12-5 and TRBJ1-4, with 8 bases matching TRBD1. J gave up 10 bases and V 2 bases, and 6 bases lay outside the gene matches. CDR3 length: 14 amino acids. Germline CDR1 and CDR2: LGHNT and FRNRAP. The CDR3 DNA sequence: TGTGCTAGTGGTTTGAATACTGGGACAGGAAAACTGTTTTTT. Residues: CASGLNTGTGKLFF. Complete variable domain (other parts from reference TRBV12-5 and TRBJ1-4): DARVTQTPRHKVTEMGQEVTMRCQPILGHNTVFWYRQTMMQGLELLAYFRNRAPLDDSGMPKDRFSAEMPDATLATLKIQPSEPRDSAVYFCASGLNTGTGKLFFGSGTQLSVL.

The gene calls are TRBV20-1 and TRBJ1-3; D ambiguous. V was clipped by 2 bases and J by 4 bases, with 3 bases between them. The CDR3 totals 11 residues. The germline V gene has CDR1 DFQATT and CDR2 SNEGSKA (reference sequence). The CDR3 sequence is CSARSGNTIYF. CDR3 DNA sequence: TGCAGTGCTAGATCAGGAAACACCATATATTTT.

The CDR3 sequence: CASSLQGMNTEAFF. Written as DNA, the CDR3 is TGTGCCAGCAGCCTACAGGGAATGAACACTGAAGCTTTCTTT. The chain employs TRBV7-8 and TRBJ1-1, with a tentative D call TRBD1 (6 bases). In germline, CDR1 is SGHVS, CDR2 FQNEAQ. Trimming removed 5 bases from V and 0 bases from J, with 10 bases in between. The CDR3 contains 14 residues.

Written as DNA, the CDR3 is TGTGCCACTGGACAGGGAACAGATACGCAGTATTTT. It yields the protein CATGQGTDTQYF. V usage is TRBV24-1 and J usage is TRBJ2-3; TRBD1 matches 8 bases. The CDR3 has 12 residues. The germline V gene has CDR1 KGHDR and CDR2 SFDVKD. Trimming cost V 10 bases and J 3 bases; bases outside gene matches: 2.

The chain recombines TRBV5-4 with TRBJ1-3, with 10 bases that match TRBD1. Per germline, CDR1 SGHNT and CDR2 YYREEE (reference sequence). Germline trimming cut 0 bases from V and 1 base from J; bases unmatched to any gene: 1. The CDR3 extends over 16 amino acids. The CDR3: CASSLGQGASGNTIYF. Here the CDR3 DNA reads TGTGCCAGCAGCTTGGGACAGGGGGCTTCTGGAAACACCATATATTTT.

This chain joins TRBV11-2 and TRBJ2-5, with D unresolved. This CDR3 spans 14 amino acids. Trimming pared 7 bases from V and 2 bases from J, leaving 14 bases between. Germline CDR1 SGHAT, CDR2 FQNNGV. The CDR3 coding sequence is TGTGCCAGCACACAACCGTCAATTCAAGAGACCCAGTACTTC. It codes for CASTQPSIQETQYF.

The chain has TRBV6-4 and TRBJ1-1; D remains unclear. V gave up 6 bases and J gave up 4 bases, with 6 bases separating them. The germline V gene has CDR1 MRHNA and CDR2 SNTAGT. The CDR3 runs to 11 residues. This CDR3 reads CASRGVTEAFF. In DNA, the CDR3 is TGTGCCAGCAGGGGAGTCACTGAAGCTTTCTTT.

J is TRBJ2-3 and V is TRBV11-3; maybe TRBD2 (5 bases). Germline V lookup: CDR1 SGHNT, CDR2 YENEEA. The V gene lost 5 bases and the J gene lost 8 bases, with 11 bases spanning the gap. The CDR3 spans 12 residues. The CDR3 here is CASSRAEGTQYF. CDR3 bases: TGTGCCAGCAGCCGGGCAGAGGGTACGCAGTATTTT.

The chain uses TRBV18 and TRBJ2-1; weak D call: TRBD1 (5 bases). The V end lost 6 bases, the J end lost 4 bases, and 10 bases lay between the germline ends. Germline CDR1 reads KGHSH; CDR2 reads LQKENI. The CDR3 is made up of 13 amino acids. In DNA, the CDR3 is TGTGCCAGCTCCCCGAACAGGTACAATGAGCAGTTCTTC. Its protein product is CASSPNRYNEQFF.